This TCR beta chain was documented in a study of shared clonotypes between healthy human individuals. This clone turned up a few times. Healthy HIV-negative adults with no recent acute infections or vaccinations were recruited as donors. The donor cohort consisted entirely of Caucasian adults residing in Nashville, Tennessee. Repertoires were generated with immunoSEQ multiplex PCR, while TCRdb's copy carries only in-frame clones and drops some. The data hold about 2 million clones, with roughly 96% observed a single time. CDR3 length: 13 residues. V was clipped by 4 bases and J by 11 bases, with 12 bases between them. Germline V lookup: CDR1 LNHDA, CDR2 SQIVND (reference sequence).

The chain is built from TRBV19 and TRBJ1-6; D is unresolved. This sequence was found in a man aged 18 to 35 in good health. Sequencing input: naive CD4+ T cells sorted from blood. Specified subset: CD45RA+ positively selected. For the CDR3, the DNA is TGTGCCAGTAGTACAAACAGAGATGCACCCCTCCACTTT. Translation gives CASSTNRDAPLHF.